This T cell receptor beta chain stems from a study of beta chain features in type 1 diabetes. Study-level information: Age and gender were similar between patients and healthy donors, as were cell yields. Notes on the study in general: Type 1 diabetes patients had TCRB CDR3s that were shorter (moderately but significantly so) in all four CD4+ subsets. A closer apparent resemblance between naive, central memory and Treg TCRB repertoires was seen in patients than in healthy donors.

There was one heparinised blood draw per donor, averaging around 100 mL. Purity of each sorted population was above 98%. Points on this clone: Antigen unknown.

CDR3 size: 16 residues. Germline V lookup: CDR1 SGHRS, CDR2 YFSETQ. The V gene lost 1 base and the J gene lost 1 base, with 12 bases spanning the gap. cDNA synthesis used the whole RNA isolate, giving expressed TCRB sequences. Clones were sequenced by immunoSEQ multiplex PCR, and TCRdb holds only the in-frame ones, with some missing. The table has 150,000 to 200,000 clones, roughly 60% seen once; the top ten hold roughly 0.089%. This chain uses TRBV5-1 with TRBJ2-1; tentative D call: TRBD2 (6 bases). Sample: naive CD4+ T cells from blood. The clonotype originates from a man aged 30 to 45 with type 1 diabetes. The CDR3 loop reads CASSLRTLASYNEQFF. The DNA for the CDR3 is TGCGCCAGCAGCTTGCGGACACTAGCTTCCTACAATGAGCAGTTCTTC.